This TCR beta chain was recovered during a study of blood T cell repertoires in COVID-19. In the study overall: Acute-phase and convalescent COVID-19 samples originated in the United States, Italy and Spain.

The ends were cut back, 1 base at V and 6 bases at J, with 9 bases in the middle. CDR1 is SGHVS, CDR2 FQNEAQ, per germline. The CDR3 runs 13 residues. Produced via immunoSEQ multiplex PCR; TCRdb's table is partial and in-frame only. The sample has about 290,000 clones; around four fifths are singletons. The sequence derives from a woman between 50 and 59 years old with active or convalescent COVID-19. Sequencing input: peripheral blood. The chain couples TRBV7-8 to TRBJ1-1; weak D call: TRBD1 (5 bases). The CDR3 is CASSLEAGAEAFF. In DNA, the CDR3 is TGTGCCAGCAGCTTAGAAGCGGGGGCTGAAGCTTTCTTT. The entire variable domain, with the rest obtained from reference TRBV7-8 and TRBJ1-1, is as follows: GAGVSQSPRYKVAKRGQDVALRCDPISGHVSLFWYQQALGQGPEFLTYFQNEAQLDKSGLPSDRFFAERPEGSVSTLKIQRTQQEDSAVYLCASSLEAGAEAFFGQGTRLTVV.